This T cell receptor (beta chain) was retrieved from a study of blood T cell repertoires in COVID-19. The table lists this clone with a count of one. In the original analysis: Amplification from reference gene primers served as the basis for estimated nucleated cell counts. The table came from immunoSEQ multiplex PCR; TCRdb's copy has only in-frame clones and leaves some out. The V and J calls and clone size come from that table; D and trimming were worked out from the DNA. The sample consists of approximately 200,000 clones, more than 75% of them appearing once. V gave up 5 bases and J gave up 3 bases, with 13 bases separating them. Germline CDR1 and CDR2: SEHNR and FQNEAQ (reference sequence). The CDR3 loop spans 14 amino acids.

This sequence originates from a man aged 35 to 55 with acute or convalescent COVID-19. The material sequenced was peripheral blood. The rearrangement links TRBV7-9 to TRBJ1-2; no reliable D call. CDR3 protein: CASSPFRGDYGYTF. As DNA, the CDR3 is TGTGCCAGCAGCCCCTTCCGGGGTGACTATGGCTACACCTTC.